A selection of T cell receptor beta chains follows, all from one sample in a study of T cell responses to AZD1222 COVID-19 vaccine. TCRdb's table, derived via immunoSEQ multiplex PCR, lists solely in-frame clones and lacks some. The sample consists of about 140,000 clones, more than 70% of them appearing once. This specimen was peripheral blood, taken 28 days after the second AZD1222 dose. Receptors originate from an adult who received the AZD1222 COVID-19 vaccine. CDR3s include the opening cysteine and the closing phenylalanine or tryptophan. The D gene is left open where the match is weak. Size is stated for part of the rows, as once, few or many counts, or as a class when the clone is expanded.

NA	few	TRBV19	16	TRBJ1-2	TGTGCCAGTAGTATTCCCAGGGACCTCTCTAACTATGGCTACACCTTC	CASSIPRDLSNYGYTF
TRBD2	NA	TRBV10-1	15	TRBJ2-1	TGCGCCAGCAGTGCGTCCCTAGCGGGGAAAAATGAGCAGTTCTTC	CASSASLAGKNEQFF
TRBD1	few	TRBV6-5	15	TRBJ2-2	TGTGCCAGCACCTGGGGGACAGGGTGCACCGGGGAGCTGTTTTTT	CASTWGTGCTGELFF
NA	NA	TRBV30	11	TRBJ2-1	TGTGCCTGGACAGGCGAAAATGAGCAGTTCTTC	CAWTGENEQFF
TRBD1	NA	TRBV6-6	15	TRBJ2-3	TGTGCCAGCAGCTCACAGGGGGCGATCACAGATACGCAGTATTTT	CASSSQGAITDTQYF
TRBD1	NA	TRBV30	12	TRBJ1-3	TGTGCCTGGAGTGGACAGGGTGGCACCATATATTTT	CAWSGQGGTIYF
NA	once	TRBV7-2	14	TRBJ2-7	TGTGCCAGCAGCTTGTTGGCAACGGGATCCGAGCAGTACTTC	CASSLLATGSEQYF
TRBD2	NA	TRBV6-2/TRBV6-3	18	TRBJ2-3	TGTGCCAGCAGTTACTCGCCGGGGCGGGGGGGGCCCACAGATACGCAGTATTTT	CASSYSPGRGGPTDTQYF
NA	NA	TRBV6-5	14	TRBJ1-2	TGTGCCAGCAGTCCGAGGGGGTCCTCGGATGGCTACACCTTC	CASSPRGSSDGYTF
NA	NA	TRBV12-3/TRBV12-4	12	TRBJ2-1	TGTGCCAGCAGACGTAAAGTCGATGAGCAGTTCTTC	CASRRKVDEQFF
NA	NA	TRBV12-3/TRBV12-4	13	TRBJ1-1	TGTGCCAGCAGTTTCTTCCTGAACACTGAAGCTTTCTTT	CASSFFLNTEAFF
NA	NA	TRBV19	17	TRBJ1-4	TGTGCCAGTAGTGACGGACAGAAACTTGCAACTAATGAAAAACTGTTTTTT	CASSDGQKLATNEKLFF
TRBD2	NA	TRBV5-1	14	TRBJ2-7	TGCGCCAGCAGCTTGCGGGGGGGGACCTACGAGCAGTACTTC	CASSLRGGTYEQYF
TRBD1	NA	TRBV15	16	TRBJ2-2	TGTGCCACCAGCCGACGGGGGACAGGTTGGACCGGGGAGCTGTTTTTT	CATSRRGTGWTGELFF
NA	few	TRBV29-1	10	TRBJ1-1	TGCAGCGGCCGGGGCACTGAAGCTTTCTTT	CSGRGTEAFF
NA	once	TRBV7-2	13	TRBJ1-5	TGTGCCAGCAGCTATTCAGGGGTAGAACCCCAGCATTTT	CASSYSGVEPQHF
TRBD1	NA	TRBV28	16	TRBJ1-5	TGTGCCAGCAGAGGTCAGGGGACAGGAGAAAATCAGCCCCAGCATTTT	CASRGQGTGENQPQHF
NA	NA	TRBV12-3/TRBV12-4	11	TRBJ1-2	TGTGCCAGCAGTGCCCTCTATGGCTACACCTTC	CASSALYGYTF
NA	NA	TRBV28	14	TRBJ1-5	TGTGCCAGCAGAAACGACGGGAATAATCAGCCCCAGCATTTT	CASRNDGNNQPQHF
TRBD1	NA	TRBV6-6	14	TRBJ2-4	TGTGCCAGCAGTTCCGGGACAGGGAAAAACATTCAGTACTTC	CASSSGTGKNIQYF
TRBD2	NA	TRBV11-3	15	TRBJ2-7	TGTGCCAGCAGGGCCGGGACTAGCGCCTCCTACGAGCAGTACTTC	CASRAGTSASYEQYF
TRBD1	NA	TRBV28	15	TRBJ1-3	TGTGCCAGCAGTACGACAGGGGAAGTTGGAAACACCATATATTTT	CASSTTGEVGNTIYF
NA	few	TRBV7-4	14	TRBJ1-4	TGTGCCAGCAGCTTAAAAATCAGAGCGGGGCAACTGTTTTTT	CASSLKIRAGQLFF
NA	NA	TRBV24-1	14	TRBJ2-3	TGTGCCACCAGTGGCTCCGCGGGGCATGATACGCAGTATTTT	CATSGSAGHDTQYF
NA	NA	TRBV28	15	TRBJ1-5	TGTGCCAGCAGTGAAGGTGACAGGTCAGGACAGCCCCAGCATTTT	CASSEGDRSGQPQHF
NA	NA	TRBV28	12	TRBJ1-2	TGTGCCAGCAGACCTACGGTAGATGGCTACACCTTC	CASRPTVDGYTF
TRBD2	NA	TRBV5-1	16	TRBJ2-3	TGCGCCAGCAGCTTCCGGACTAGCGGCTACACAGATACGCAGTATTTT	CASSFRTSGYTDTQYF
TRBD1	NA	TRBV7-2	16	TRBJ1-4	TGTGCCAGCAGCTCCGGGACAGGGGTGATAGGTGAAAAACTGTTTTTT	CASSSGTGVIGEKLFF
NA	NA	TRBV5-5	16	TRBJ1-6	TGTGCCAGCAGCTTGAGAGAAGTATCTAGTAATTCACCCCTCCACTTT	CASSLREVSSNSPLHF
TRBD1	NA	TRBV11-2	14	TRBJ1-1	TGTGCCAGCAGCTTAGGACAGGGGTATACTGAAGCTTTCTTT	CASSLGQGYTEAFF
TRBD1	NA	TRBV9	17	TRBJ1-2	TGTGCCAGCAGCGCCCGGGCAGGGGGCTGGTTCGACTATGGCTACACCTTC	CASSARAGGWFDYGYTF
NA	NA	TRBV19	15	TRBJ1-1	TGTGCCAGTACCACGGGAAGCGCACGGGACACTGAAGCTTTCTTT	CASTTGSARDTEAFF
NA	NA	TRBV5-4	15	TRBJ2-1	TGTGCCAGCAGCCCGGGGGCACCAAGGAACAATGAGCAGTTCTTC	CASSPGAPRNNEQFF
NA	once	TRBV2	13	TRBJ1-3	TGTGCCAGCAGTCCGGGACTAGGAAACACCATATATTTT	CASSPGLGNTIYF
TRBD2	once	TRBV3-1/TRBV3-2	14	TRBJ2-7	TGTGCCAGCAGCCGGGACTACCTCTCCCTTGAGCAGTACTTC	CASSRDYLSLEQYF